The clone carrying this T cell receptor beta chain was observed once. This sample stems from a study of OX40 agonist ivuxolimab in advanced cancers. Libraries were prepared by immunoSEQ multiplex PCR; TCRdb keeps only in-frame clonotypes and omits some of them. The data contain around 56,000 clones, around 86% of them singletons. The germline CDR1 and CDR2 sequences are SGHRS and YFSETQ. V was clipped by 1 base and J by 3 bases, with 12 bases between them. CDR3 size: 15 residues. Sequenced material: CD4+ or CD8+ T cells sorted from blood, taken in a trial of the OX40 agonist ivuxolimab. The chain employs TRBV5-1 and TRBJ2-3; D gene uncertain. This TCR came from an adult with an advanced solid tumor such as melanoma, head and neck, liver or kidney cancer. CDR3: CASSLSLGLTDTQYF. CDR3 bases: TGCGCCAGCAGCTTGTCCTTGGGGTTGACAGATACGCAGTATTTT. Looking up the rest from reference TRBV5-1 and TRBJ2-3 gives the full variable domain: KAGVTQTPRYLIKTRGQQVTLSCSPISGHRSVSWYQQTPGQGLQFLFEYFSETQRNKGNFPGRFSGRQFSNSRSEMNVSTLELGDSALYLCASSLSLGLTDTQYFGPGTRLTVL.